This T cell receptor beta chain is drawn from a study of blood T cell repertoires in COVID-19. Study-level information: Samples came from the United States, Italy and Spain, spanning acute and convalescent COVID-19. In each case, the material was cDNA or gDNA derived from T cells, B-cell-depleted T cells, or PBMCs.

The CDR3 loop spans 12 amino acids. Germline values: CDR1 LNHDA, CDR2 SQIVND (reference sequence). V lost 9 bases to trimming and J lost 6 bases, with 14 bases between them. Authors' data handling: Nucleated cell number was recorded as an estimate derived from reference gene primer amplification. Data came from immunoSEQ multiplex PCR; TCRdb stores just in-frame clones and leaves some out. The D gene and trimming were derived from the DNA, and the V and J assignments and clone size from that table. Of about 59,000 clones detected, roughly 79% appear once; the ten largest clones hold 2.5% to 3.5%. The sequence was obtained from a man in his sixties with acute or convalescent COVID-19. Sequencing was performed on peripheral blood. The rearrangement uses TRBV19 and TRBJ1-1; the D gene is possibly TRBD1 (5 bases). CDR3 sequence: CASLQGLAEAFF. DNA for the CDR3: TGTGCCAGCCTCCAGGGACTCGCTGAAGCTTTCTTT.